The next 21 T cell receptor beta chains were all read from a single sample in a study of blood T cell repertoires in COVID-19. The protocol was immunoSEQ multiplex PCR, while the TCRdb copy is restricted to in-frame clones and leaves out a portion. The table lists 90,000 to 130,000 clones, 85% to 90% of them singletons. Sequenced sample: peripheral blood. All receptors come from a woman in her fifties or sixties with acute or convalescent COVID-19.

CDR3 sequence (DNA): TGTGCCAGCAGTGTACAGGGGTTCACTGAAGCTTTCTTT. Its translation is CASSVQGFTEAFF. The chain couples TRBV2 to TRBJ1-1, with TRBD1 matching over 7 bases. Trimming at V came to 4 bases and at J to 4 bases, leaving 3 bases not matched to a gene. CDR1 and CDR2 from the germline V gene are SNHLY and FYNNEI. This CDR3 contains 13 residues.

For the CDR3, the DNA is TGTGCCAGTAGTATGGGGCCAGGAGTCAACACCGGGGAGCTGTTTTTT. It yields the protein CASSMGPGVNTGELFF. The chain uses TRBV19 and TRBJ2-2, with TRBD1 as a possible D gene (5 bases). Germline-derived CDR1 and CDR2 are LNHDA and SQIVND (reference sequence). This CDR3 has 16 residues. The V and J ends lost 3 bases and 2 bases respectively, with 13 bases between them.

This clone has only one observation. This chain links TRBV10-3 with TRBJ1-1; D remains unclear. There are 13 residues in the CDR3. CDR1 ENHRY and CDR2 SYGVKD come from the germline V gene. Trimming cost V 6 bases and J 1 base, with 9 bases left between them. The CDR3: CAIRTETNTEAFF. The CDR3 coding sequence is TGTGCCATCAGGACTGAGACGAACACTGAAGCTTTCTTT.

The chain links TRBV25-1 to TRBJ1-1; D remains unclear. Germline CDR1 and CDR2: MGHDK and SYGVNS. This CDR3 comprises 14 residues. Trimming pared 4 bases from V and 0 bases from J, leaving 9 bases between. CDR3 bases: TGTGCCAGCAGTGCGACACTGATGAACACTGAAGCTTTCTTT. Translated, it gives CASSATLMNTEAFF.

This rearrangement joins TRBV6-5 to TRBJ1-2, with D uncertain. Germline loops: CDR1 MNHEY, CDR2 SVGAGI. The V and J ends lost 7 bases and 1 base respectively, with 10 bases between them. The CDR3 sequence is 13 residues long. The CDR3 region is CASTPGGNYGYTF. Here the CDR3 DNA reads TGTGCCAGCACCCCGGGAGGTAACTATGGCTACACCTTC.

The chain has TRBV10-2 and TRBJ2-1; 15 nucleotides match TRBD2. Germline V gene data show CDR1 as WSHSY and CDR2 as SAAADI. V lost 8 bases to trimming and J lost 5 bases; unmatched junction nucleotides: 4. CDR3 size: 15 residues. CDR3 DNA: TGCGCCAGCGGGACTAGCGGGAGGACCCACAATGAGCAGTTCTTC. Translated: CASGTSGRTHNEQFF.

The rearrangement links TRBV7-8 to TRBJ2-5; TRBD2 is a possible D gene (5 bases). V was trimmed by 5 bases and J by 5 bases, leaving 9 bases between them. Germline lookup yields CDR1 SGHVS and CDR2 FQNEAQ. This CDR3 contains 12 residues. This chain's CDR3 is CASSPTRETQYF. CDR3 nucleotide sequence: TGTGCCAGCAGCCCAACTAGGGAGACCCAGTACTTC.

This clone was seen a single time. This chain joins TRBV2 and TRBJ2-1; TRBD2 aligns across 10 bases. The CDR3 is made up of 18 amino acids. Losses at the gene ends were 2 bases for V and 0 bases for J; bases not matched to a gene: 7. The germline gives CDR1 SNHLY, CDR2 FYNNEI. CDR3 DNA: TGTGCCAGCAGTGAACCGGGACTAGCGTTTAGCTCCTACAATGAGCAGTTCTTC. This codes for CASSEPGLAFSSYNEQFF. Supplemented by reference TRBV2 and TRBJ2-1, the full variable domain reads EPEVTQTPSHQVTQMGQEVILRCVPISNHLYFYWYRQILGQKVEFLVSFYNNEISEKSEIFDDQFSVERPDGSNFTLKIRSTKLEDSAMYFCASSEPGLAFSSYNEQFFGPGTRLTVL.

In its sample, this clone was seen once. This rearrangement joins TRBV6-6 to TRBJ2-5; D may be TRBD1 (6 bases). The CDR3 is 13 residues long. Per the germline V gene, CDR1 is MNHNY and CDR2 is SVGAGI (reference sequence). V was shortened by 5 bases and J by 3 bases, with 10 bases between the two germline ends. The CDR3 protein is CASSPRTEETQYF. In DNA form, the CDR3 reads TGTGCCAGCAGTCCACGGACAGAAGAGACCCAGTACTTC.

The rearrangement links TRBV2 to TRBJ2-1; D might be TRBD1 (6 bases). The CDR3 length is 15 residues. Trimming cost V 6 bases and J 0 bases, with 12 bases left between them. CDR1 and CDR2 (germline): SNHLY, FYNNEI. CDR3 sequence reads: CASSAGAVSYNEQFF. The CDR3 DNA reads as TGTGCCAGCAGCGCAGGGGCCGTCTCCTACAATGAGCAGTTCTTC. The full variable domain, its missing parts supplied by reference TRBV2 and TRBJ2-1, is EPEVTQTPSHQVTQMGQEVILRCVPISNHLYFYWYRQILGQKVEFLVSFYNNEISEKSEIFDDQFSVERPDGSNFTLKIRSTKLEDSAMYFCASSAGAVSYNEQFFGPGTRLTVL.

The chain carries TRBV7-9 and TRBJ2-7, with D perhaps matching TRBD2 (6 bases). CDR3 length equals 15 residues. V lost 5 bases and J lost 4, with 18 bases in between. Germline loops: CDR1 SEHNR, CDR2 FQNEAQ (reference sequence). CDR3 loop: CASSPTNRDSYEQYF. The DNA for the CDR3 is TGTGCCAGCAGCCCGACGAACCGGGACTCATACGAGCAGTACTTC.

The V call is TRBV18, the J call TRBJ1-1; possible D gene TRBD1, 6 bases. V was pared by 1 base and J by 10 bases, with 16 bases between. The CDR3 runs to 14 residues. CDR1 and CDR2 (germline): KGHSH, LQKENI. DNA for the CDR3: TGTGCCAGCTCACCACAGGGGGGGAAAGAAGGAGCTTTCTTT. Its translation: CASSPQGGKEGAFF.

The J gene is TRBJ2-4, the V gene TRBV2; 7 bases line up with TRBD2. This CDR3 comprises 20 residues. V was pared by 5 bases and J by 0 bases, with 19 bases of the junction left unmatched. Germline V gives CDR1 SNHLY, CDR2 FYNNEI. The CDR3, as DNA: TGTGCCAGCAGTTTTCCCATGGGTTTGGGGGAGGGCGTAGCCAAAAACATTCAGTACTTC. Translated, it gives CASSFPMGLGEGVAKNIQYF.

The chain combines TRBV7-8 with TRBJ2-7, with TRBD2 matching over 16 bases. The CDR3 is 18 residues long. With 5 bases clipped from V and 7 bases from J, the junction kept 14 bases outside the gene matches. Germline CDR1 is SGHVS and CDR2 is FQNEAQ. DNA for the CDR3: TGTGCCAGCAGCCCAGGGACTAGCGGGAGGGCCCTCGAGAGAGAGCAGTACTTC. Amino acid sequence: CASSPGTSGRALEREQYF.

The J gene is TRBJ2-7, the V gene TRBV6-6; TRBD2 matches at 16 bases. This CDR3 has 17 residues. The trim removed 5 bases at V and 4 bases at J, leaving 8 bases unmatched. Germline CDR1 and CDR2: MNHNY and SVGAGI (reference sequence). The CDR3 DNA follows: TGTGCCAGCAGTCTTAGACCGGGACTAGCGGGAGGGTACGAGCAGTACTTC. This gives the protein CASSLRPGLAGGYEQYF.

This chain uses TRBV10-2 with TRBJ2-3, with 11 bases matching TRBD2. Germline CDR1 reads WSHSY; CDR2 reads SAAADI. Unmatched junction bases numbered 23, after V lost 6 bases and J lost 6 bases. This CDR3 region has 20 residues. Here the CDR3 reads CASSAKPPGLADRVADTQYF. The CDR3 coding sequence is TGCGCCAGCAGCGCTAAGCCCCCGGGACTAGCGGACCGGGTGGCGGATACGCAGTATTTT.

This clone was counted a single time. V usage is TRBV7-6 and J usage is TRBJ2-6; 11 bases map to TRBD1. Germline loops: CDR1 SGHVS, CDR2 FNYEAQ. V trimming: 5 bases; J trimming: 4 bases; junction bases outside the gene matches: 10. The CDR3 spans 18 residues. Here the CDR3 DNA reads TGTGCCAGCAGCCCCCTGGGGACAGGGGGAATGGGGGCCAACGTCCTGACTTTC. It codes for CASSPLGTGGMGANVLTF. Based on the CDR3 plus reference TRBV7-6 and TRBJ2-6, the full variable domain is GAGVSQSPRYKVTKRGQDVALRCDPISGHVSLYWYRQALGQGPEFLTYFNYEAQQDKSGLPNDRFSAERPEGSISTLTIQRTEQRDSAMYRCASSPLGTGGMGANVLTFGAGSRLTVL.

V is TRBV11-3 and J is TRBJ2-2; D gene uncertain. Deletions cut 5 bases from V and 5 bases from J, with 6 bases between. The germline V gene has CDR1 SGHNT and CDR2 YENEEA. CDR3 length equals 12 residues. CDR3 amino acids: CASSPRTGELFF. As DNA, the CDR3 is TGTGCCAGCAGCCCACGGACCGGGGAGCTGTTTTTT. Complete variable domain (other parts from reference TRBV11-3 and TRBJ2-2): EAGVVQSPRYKIIEKKQPVAFWCNPISGHNTLYWYLQNLGQGPELLIRYENEEAVDDSQLPKDRFSAERLKGVDSTLKIQPAELGDSAVYLCASSPRTGELFFGEGSRLTVL.

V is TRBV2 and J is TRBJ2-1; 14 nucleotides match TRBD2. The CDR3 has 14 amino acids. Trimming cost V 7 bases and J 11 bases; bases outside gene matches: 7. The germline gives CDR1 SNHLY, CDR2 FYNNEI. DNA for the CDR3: TGTGCCAGCACGGGACTAGCGGGAGTGGTCAAGCAGTTCTTC. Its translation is CASTGLAGVVKQFF.

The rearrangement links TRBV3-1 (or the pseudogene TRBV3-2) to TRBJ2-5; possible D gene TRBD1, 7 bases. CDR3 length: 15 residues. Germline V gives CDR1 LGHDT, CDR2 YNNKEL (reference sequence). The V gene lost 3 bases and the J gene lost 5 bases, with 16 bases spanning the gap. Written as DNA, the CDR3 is TGTGCCAGCAGCCAGGACTACAGGGGTGGGGAGACCCAGTACTTC. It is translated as CASSQDYRGGETQYF.

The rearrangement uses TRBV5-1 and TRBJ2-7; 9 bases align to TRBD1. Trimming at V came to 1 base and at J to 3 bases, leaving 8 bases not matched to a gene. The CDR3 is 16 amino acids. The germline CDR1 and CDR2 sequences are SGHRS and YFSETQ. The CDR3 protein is CASSLPAGTGLYEQYF. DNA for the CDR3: TGCGCCAGCAGCTTGCCCGCCGGGACAGGGCTCTACGAGCAGTACTTC.